These 30 T cell receptor beta chains share one sample of origin, sequenced in a study of blood T cells in healthy people across ages. Alongside a J-beta primer mix, a sample-barcoded 5' primer served in a second PCR lasting roughly 6 to 11 cycles. MiXCR was run by TCRdb on the 5' RACE reads, yielding one entry per CDR3 protein. The sample records some 920,000 distinct CDR3 sequences, about 53% being singletons. Sequencing was done on a sample of blood. The receptors shown here come from a woman aged 55-70 years in good health.

Only a few counts were recorded for this clonotype. The rearrangement uses TRBV6-6 and TRBJ2-7; no clear D. Germline CDR1 reads MNHNY; CDR2 reads SVGAGI (reference sequence). With 4 bases removed from V and 3 bases from J, the gap between germline ends came to 13 bases. The CDR3 covers 14 residues. The CDR3 reads CASSSSSDRYEQYF. CDR3 DNA sequence: TGTGCCAGCAGTTCTTCCAGCGACCGCTACGAGCAGTACTTC.

The chain recombines TRBV20-1 with TRBJ2-1; D is uncertain. Trimming stripped 5 bases from V and 6 bases from J, with 8 bases between. Germline assignment: CDR1 DFQATT and CDR2 SNEGSKA (reference sequence). This CDR3 spans 11 amino acids. The CDR3 bases are TGCAGTGCTTTCTCCCTCAATGAGCAGTTCTTC. Amino acids: CSAFSLNEQFF.

The chain carries TRBV7-9 and TRBJ2-7; D gene unclear. Germline CDR1 and CDR2: SEHNR and FQNEAQ (reference sequence). The V end lost 7 bases, the J end lost 4 bases, and 8 bases lay between the germline ends. The CDR3 is 11 amino acids. CDR3 DNA: TGTGCCAGCATGAGTGGTTACGAGCAGTACTTC. Protein: CASMSGYEQYF.

The chain recombines TRBV7-3 with TRBJ1-1; perhaps TRBD1 as D (6 bases). Germline CDR1 and CDR2: SGHTA and FQGTGA. V was clipped by 5 bases and J by 2 bases, with 12 bases between them. CDR3 length equals 14 residues. The CDR3 DNA follows: TGTGCCAGCAGCCCCGTGGGGGCAAACACTGAAGCTTTCTTT. Amino acid sequence: CASSPVGANTEAFF.

This clonotype turned up a few times. The CDR3 reads CASSGEDRAQPQHF. In DNA form, the CDR3 reads TGTGCCAGCAGCGGAGAGGACAGGGCTCAGCCCCAGCATTTT. This chain joins TRBV9 and TRBJ1-5; 8 nucleotides match TRBD1. Germline CDR1 SGDLS, CDR2 YYNGEE. The CDR3 has 14 amino acids. J was trimmed by 6 bases and V by 3 bases; bases with no gene match: 5.

The chain recombines TRBV7-8 with TRBJ2-3; tentatively, D is TRBD1 or TRBD2 (10 bases each). The CDR3 is made up of 21 amino acids. The germline CDR1 and CDR2 sequences are SGHVS and FQNEAQ. Trimming stripped 5 bases from V and 0 bases from J, with 30 bases between. The CDR3 loop is CASSRDRGWTSGAPSTDTQYF. For the CDR3, the DNA is TGTGCCAGCAGCCGGGACAGGGGATGGACTAGCGGTGCCCCTAGCACAGATACGCAGTATTTT.

The V gene is TRBV20-1, the J gene TRBJ1-1; D call uncertain. The germline gives CDR1 DFQATT, CDR2 SNEGSKA (reference sequence). V lost 5 bases and J 1 base, leaving 11 bases between the germline ends. The CDR3 is 13 residues long. This CDR3 is CSAGIWGNTEAFF. CDR3 sequence (DNA): TGCAGTGCTGGGATATGGGGGAACACTGAAGCTTTCTTT.

The table lists this clonotype with a count of one. This CDR3 is CASSFSASSSYNEQYF. The CDR3 nucleotides read TGTGCCAGCAGCTTCTCGGCCTCGAGCTCCTACAATGAGCAGTACTTC. The rearrangement links TRBV25-1 to TRBJ2-1; D gene uncertain. The DNA end is more similar to TRBJ2-7, so the J call may be wrong. Germline V gene sequence: CDR1 MGHDK, CDR2 SYGVNS. The CDR3 totals 16 residues.

The sample holds one count of this clonotype. The chain recombines TRBV7-2 with TRBJ1-2; 9 bases line up with TRBD1. The CDR3 length is 16 residues. V gave up 5 bases and J gave up 4 bases; unmatched junction bases: 11. Per the germline V gene, CDR1 is SGHTA and CDR2 is FQGNSA. CDR3 region: CASSPSGDREGYGYTF. CDR3 sequence (DNA): TGTGCCAGCAGCCCCTCCGGGGACAGGGAGGGCTATGGCTACACCTTC.

The chain recombines TRBV28 with TRBJ2-4; 7 bases align to TRBD1. The last part of the DNA fits TRBJ2-7 better; the J call may be wrong. CDR3 length equals 14 residues. Germline CDR1 is MDHEN and CDR2 is SYDVKM. The chain's CDR3 is CATHDRTGTYEQYF. The CDR3 DNA sequence: TGTGCCACCCACGACAGGACAGGTACCTACGAGCAGTACTTC.

This chain connects TRBV4-3 to TRBJ2-4; D call uncertain. The J call is in doubt because the DNA end fits TRBJ2-7 better. The CDR3 consists of 14 residues. Germline CDR1 is LGHNA and CDR2 is YSLEER. The CDR3 reads CASSRDRFANEQYF. CDR3 bases: TGCGCCAGCAGCCGAGATAGGTTCGCGAACGAGCAGTACTTC.

V is TRBV12-3 or TRBV12-4 and J is TRBJ2-3; TRBD2 matches at 8 bases. The CDR3 totals 15 residues. J gave up 5 bases and V 6 bases, and 10 bases lay outside the gene matches. The DNA for the CDR3 is TGTGCCAGCAGCAGCGGGAGAGAAACGGGAGATACGCAGTATTTT. This encodes CASSSGRETGDTQYF.

This clonotype was seen a handful of times. This rearrangement joins TRBV28 to TRBJ2-7; 8 positions agree with TRBD2. CDR3 length: 13 residues. Germline V gives CDR1 MDHEN, CDR2 SYDVKM. Trimming cost V 10 bases and J 2 bases; bases outside gene matches: 7. CDR3 sequence (DNA): TGTGCCACACAAAGCGGGAGCCCCTACGAGCAGTACTTC. Protein product: CATQSGSPYEQYF.

This clonotype has a single count. The rearrangement links TRBV9 to TRBJ1-2, with TRBD1 identical over 8 bases. Looked up from germline, CDR1 is SGDLS and CDR2 is YYNGEE. The CDR3 loop spans 17 amino acids. Losses at the gene ends were 0 bases for V and 3 bases for J; bases not matched to a gene: 10. CDR3 sequence reads: CASSVAPQAGGYYGYTF. Written as DNA, the CDR3 is TGTGCCAGCAGCGTAGCTCCCCAGGCAGGGGGCTACTATGGCTACACCTTC.

The chain combines TRBV15 with TRBJ2-2; perhaps TRBD1 as D (5 bases). The CDR3 covers 14 residues. Trimming cost V 1 base and J 2 bases, with 5 bases left between them. Germline CDR1 reads LNHNV; CDR2 reads YYDKDF (reference sequence). The DNA for the CDR3 is TGTGCCACCAGCAGAGGGACAAACACCGGGGAGCTGTTTTTT. Residues: CATSRGTNTGELFF.

J is TRBJ2-5 and V is TRBV7-2; 8 positions match TRBD1. The J call is doubtful: the DNA matches TRBJ2-7 better. Germline assignment: CDR1 SGHTA and CDR2 FQGNSA. The CDR3 is 12 amino acids. The CDR3 sequence is CATGQGPYEQYF. The CDR3 bases are TGTGCCACCGGACAGGGCCCCTACGAGCAGTACTTC.

This chain connects TRBV6-5 to TRBJ2-4, with TRBD2 identical over 7 bases. This CDR3 is built from 16 residues. V was clipped by 0 bases and J by 13 bases; unmatched bases: 15. CDR1 is MNHEY and CDR2 is SVGAGI in the germline V gene. CDR3 region: CASSYSREGPTRTQYF. The CDR3 DNA is TGTGCCAGCAGTTACTCGAGGGAGGGGCCAACCAGAACCCAGTACTTC.

The chain is built from TRBV20-1 and TRBJ2-1; D gene ambiguous. Trimming stripped 2 bases from V and 7 bases from J, with 12 bases between. The CDR3 has 13 residues. Germline-derived CDR1 and CDR2 are DFQATT and SNEGSKA (reference sequence). CDR3 coding DNA: TGCAGTGCTAGAATCCCTACTCTGAATGAGCAGTTCTTC. This translates into CSARIPTLNEQFF.

The rearrangement uses TRBV7-3 and TRBJ2-2; 13 bases fit TRBD2. The germline V gene encodes CDR1 SGHTA and CDR2 FQGTGA. The CDR3 totals 17 residues. Trimming cost V 5 bases and J 1 base; bases outside gene matches: 4. The CDR3, as DNA: TGTGCCAGCAGCAGACTAGCGGGAGGCCAGAACACCGGGGAGCTGTTTTTT. Residues: CASSRLAGGQNTGELFF. Combining the CDR3 with reference TRBV7-3 and TRBJ2-2 gives the whole variable domain GAGVSQTPSNKVTEKGKYVELRCDPISGHTALYWYRQSLGQGPEFLIYFQGTGAADDSGLPNDRFFAVRPEGSVSTLKIQRTERGDSAVYLCASSRLAGGQNTGELFFGEGSRLTVL.

The genes are TRBV5-1 and TRBJ2-7, with no clear D. Germline assignment: CDR1 SGHRS and CDR2 YFSETQ. CDR3 length: 15 amino acids. The V gene lost 0 bases and the J gene lost 6 bases, with 16 bases spanning the gap. The CDR3 loop is CASSLVTLLSAEQYF. The CDR3 bases are TGCGCCAGCAGCTTGGTTACCTTGTTATCTGCCGAGCAGTACTTC.

This clonotype was counted between two and nine times. V usage is TRBV29-1 and J usage is TRBJ1-4; maybe TRBD1 (5 bases). This CDR3 has 15 residues. V lost 6 bases and J lost 2, with 16 bases in between. CDR1 is SQVTM and CDR2 is ANQGSEA in the germline V gene. DNA for the CDR3: TGCAGCGTCGGCGCGGGTAGGGGCACTAATGAAAAACTGTTTTTT. Translating gives CSVGAGRGTNEKLFF.

In its sample, this clonotype was seen a few times. V usage is TRBV2 and J usage is TRBJ2-3; the D gene could be TRBD1 or TRBD2 (6 bases each). V was trimmed by 1 base and J by 6 bases, leaving 14 bases between them. The CDR3 runs 15 residues. CDR1 and CDR2 from the germline V gene are SNHLY and FYNNEI. The CDR3 coding sequence is TGTGCCAGCAGTGAAGATATAGGGGGGACCGATACGCAGTATTTT. Encoded protein: CASSEDIGGTDTQYF.

This chain links TRBV7-6 with TRBJ2-1, with a weak D call TRBD2 (6 bases). Per the germline V gene, CDR1 is SGHVS and CDR2 is FNYEAQ. The CDR3 runs to 14 residues. Trimming left V 5 bases short and J 11 bases short, with 19 bases between. The CDR3 region is CASSRSGTLNKQFF. In nucleotides, the CDR3 is TGTGCCAGCAGCAGATCCGGGACTTTAAACAAGCAGTTCTTC.

There are a few counts of this clonotype. This sequence joins TRBV7-2 and TRBJ2-7; D not certain. Germline loops: CDR1 SGHTA, CDR2 FQGNSA. The CDR3 totals 15 residues. The V and J ends lost 1 base and 2 bases respectively, with 12 bases between them. The CDR3 nucleotides read TGTGCCAGCAGCTTAGGGCGGCAGGTGACCTACGAGCAGTACTTC. It translates to CASSLGRQVTYEQYF.

V and J are TRBV7-9 and TRBJ1-6; D is uncertain. CDR1 and CDR2 from the germline V gene are SEHNR and FQNEAQ (reference sequence). The V and J ends lost 5 bases and 7 bases respectively, with 15 bases between them. This CDR3 spans 15 amino acids. Written as DNA, the CDR3 is TGTGCCAGCAGCCCTAGCACCGGAGGCAATTCACCCCTCCACTTT. Protein sequence: CASSPSTGGNSPLHF.

V usage is TRBV7-9 and J usage is TRBJ1-2, with 7 bases lining up with TRBD1. V shed 5 bases and J 7 bases; nucleotides not matched to a gene: 1. Germline loops: CDR1 SEHNR, CDR2 FQNEAQ (reference sequence). This CDR3 has 11 amino acids. For the CDR3, the DNA is TGTGCCAGCAGCAACAGGGGTGGCTACACCTTC. Translation gives CASSNRGGYTF.

The V gene is TRBV7-9, the J gene TRBJ2-5, with TRBD1 matching 8 bases. V gave up 8 bases and J gave up 1 base; unmatched junction bases: 12. CDR1 is SEHNR, CDR2 FQNEAQ, per germline (reference sequence). The length of the CDR3 is 16 residues. The CDR3 coding sequence is TGTGCCAGCGGCCGTACGGGACAGGACCTCCAAGAGACCCAGTACTTC. The encoded protein is CASGRTGQDLQETQYF.

The chain employs TRBV29-1 and TRBJ1-1; the match to TRBD1 covers 10 bases. CDR3 size: 15 residues. The germline gives CDR1 SQVTM, CDR2 ANQGSEA. The V and J ends lost 5 bases and 1 base, in that order; junction bases with no gene match: 7. The CDR3, as DNA: TGCAGCGTTAAGGACAGGGGGAAGGGGAACACTGAAGCTTTCTTT. As protein: CSVKDRGKGNTEAFF. The variable domain in full, completed from reference TRBV29-1 and TRBJ1-1, reads SAVISQKPSRDICQRGTSLTIQCQVDSQVTMMFWYRQQPGQSLTLIATANQGSEATYESGFVIDKFPISRPNLTFSTLTVSNMSPEDSSIYLCSVKDRGKGNTEAFFGQGTRLTVV.

This chain connects TRBV29-1 to TRBJ2-3; 11 nucleotides align to TRBD2. Germline V gene data show CDR1 as SQVTM and CDR2 as ANQGSEA. CDR3 length: 14 amino acids. The ends lost 7 bases at V and 3 bases at J; junction bases unmatched: 6. The chain's CDR3 is CSAGGTSGTDTQYF. The CDR3 nucleotides are TGCAGCGCGGGGGGGACTAGCGGAACAGATACGCAGTATTTT.

The chain carries TRBV29-1 and TRBJ1-2; D gene unclear. CDR1 is SQVTM and CDR2 is ANQGSEA in the germline V gene. V was clipped by 1 base and J by 6 bases, with 6 bases between them. This CDR3 is built from 11 residues. The CDR3 sequence is CSVEGHNGYTF. The CDR3, as DNA: TGCAGCGTTGAAGGCCACAATGGCTACACCTTC.